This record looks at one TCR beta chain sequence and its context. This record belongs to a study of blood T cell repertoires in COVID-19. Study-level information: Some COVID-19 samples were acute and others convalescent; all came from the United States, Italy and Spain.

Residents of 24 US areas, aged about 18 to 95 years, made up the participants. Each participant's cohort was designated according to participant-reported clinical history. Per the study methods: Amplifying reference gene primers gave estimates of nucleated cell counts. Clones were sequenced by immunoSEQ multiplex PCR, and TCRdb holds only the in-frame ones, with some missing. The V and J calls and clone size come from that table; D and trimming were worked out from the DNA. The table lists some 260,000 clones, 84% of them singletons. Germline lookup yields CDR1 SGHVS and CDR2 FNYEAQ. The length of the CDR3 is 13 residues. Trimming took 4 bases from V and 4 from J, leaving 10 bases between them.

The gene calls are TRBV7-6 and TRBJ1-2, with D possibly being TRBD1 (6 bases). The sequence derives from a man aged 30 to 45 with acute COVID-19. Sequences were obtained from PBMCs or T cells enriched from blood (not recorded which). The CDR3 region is CASSSGQFYGYTF. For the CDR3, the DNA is TGTGCCAGCAGCTCAGGACAGTTCTATGGCTACACCTTC.